This T cell receptor beta chain was observed in a study of T-cell reconstitution after alpha-beta-depleted transplantation in children. Study outcomes and limitations: Surviving recipient T cells and thymic progenitors accounted for the high day-60 TCRbeta diversity observed in some patients. About two months after transplant, alpha-beta T cells reportedly came from several hundred expanded graft clones. Once a year had passed after transplant, T-cell counts and diversity came mostly from newly produced T cells.

It was with unique molecular identifiers that the TCRbeta library was prepared. TCRdb processed the PCR reads anew with MiXCR; each CDR3 protein has one entry. Among approximately 430,000 distinct CDR3 sequences listed, roughly 16% were seen once. This clonotype showed up just a few times. Antigen: not known. The CDR3 extends over 13 amino acids. J was trimmed by 3 bases and V by 8 bases; bases with no gene match: 6. Germline-derived CDR1 and CDR2 are ENHRY and SYGVKD. The rearrangement links TRBV10-3 to TRBJ1-2, with 7 bases aligning to TRBD1. The TCR was taken from a boy under two years old who had a stem cell transplant for Wiskott-Aldrich syndrome, so the T cells may come from the graft donor. The sequencing here drew on PBMCs, mostly from graft donor cells, taken 360 days after TCRalphabeta/CD19-depleted stem cell transplant. The CDR3 region has the DNA TGTGCCATCCCGACAGGGACCGACTATGGCTACACCTTC. Residues: CAIPTGTDYGYTF.